Shown below are 12 T cell receptor beta chains from a single sample sequenced in a study of T cells in Graves' hyperthyroidism and ophthalmopathy. Amplification targeted TCR beta CDR3 regions from RNA transcripts. RT-PCR in the first round (using the HTBI primer set) targeted the TCR CDR3. From the multiplex PCR reads, TCRdb called clonotypes with MiXCR, one entry per CDR3 protein. Found here are 100,000 to 130,000 distinct CDR3 sequences, about 16% of them singletons; the top ten hold 35% to 50%. Sequencing was performed on blood. Receptor source: a woman aged 50 to 60 with Graves' hyperthyroidism.

The count of this clonotype is one. At one boundary the junction diverges from the germline segment, which might be a read error. The chain employs TRBV19 and TRBJ2-1, with 12 bases fitting TRBD2. Germline values: CDR1 LNHDA, CDR2 SQIVND (reference sequence). CDR3 length: 15 residues. The CDR3 DNA is TGTGCCAGTAGAACACTAGCGGGAGGCTACAGTGAGCAGTTCTTC. Protein: CASRTLAGGYSEQFF.

This clonotype was counted ten times or more. The V and J genes are TRBV24-1 and TRBJ2-1; D might be TRBD1 (6 bases). V was cut by 7 bases and J by 0 bases, with 9 bases left in between. Germline assignment: CDR1 KGHDR and CDR2 SFDVKD. This CDR3 spans 14 amino acids. As DNA, the CDR3 is TGTGCCACCAGCACGACAGGCTCCTACAATGAGCAGTTCTTC. It codes for CATSTTGSYNEQFF.

The table lists this clonotype with many counts. The chain has TRBV6-2 or TRBV6-3 and TRBJ1-2; TRBD1 matches at 8 bases. This CDR3 spans 15 amino acids. Germline V gene lookup returns CDR1 MNHEY and CDR2 SVGEGT. V was clipped by 10 bases and J by 0 bases; unmatched bases: 10. CDR3 bases: TGTGCCACCGACAGGGGCTACTCAGCTAACTATGGCTACACCTTC. As protein: CATDRGYSANYGYTF.

This clonotype was detected many times. This chain uses TRBV6-1 with TRBJ1-6; D uncertain. The CDR3 spans 14 residues. CDR1 is MNHNS and CDR2 is SASEGT in the germline V gene. The V end was cut by 10 bases, the J end by 2 bases, with 12 bases between. The CDR3, as DNA: TGTGCCACTCAAGGGCCGGCCTATAATTCACCCCTCCACTTT. This gives the protein CATQGPAYNSPLHF.

This clonotype was observed many times. The chain employs TRBV20-1 and TRBJ1-5; D perhaps matches TRBD1 (6 bases). Looked up from germline, CDR1 is DFQATT and CDR2 is SNEGSKA (reference sequence). The CDR3 runs to 14 residues. Trimming cost V 0 bases and J 4 bases, with 10 bases left between them. The CDR3 spells CSARDGTSNQPQHF. CDR3 DNA sequence: TGCAGTGCTAGAGATGGGACATCAAATCAGCCCCAGCATTTT.

This clonotype was counted at least ten times. The gene calls are TRBV5-8 and TRBJ2-1, with D perhaps TRBD2 (5 bases). The germline V gene has CDR1 SGHTS and CDR2 YDEGEE. Trimming shortened V by 3 bases and J by 2 bases, and 9 bases separated the two germline ends. The CDR3 consists of 14 residues. CDR3 DNA: TGTGCCAGCAGCTCGGACTGGGCCTACAATGAGCAGTTCTTC. It yields the protein CASSSDWAYNEQFF.

The rearrangement joins TRBV29-1 to TRBJ1-5; 10 bases map to TRBD1. This CDR3 contains 13 residues. After removal of 5 bases from V and 4 bases from J, the junction contained 2 bases not matched to a gene. Germline V gene sequence: CDR1 SQVTM, CDR2 ANQGSEA. CDR3 bases: TGCAGCGTTCCGGGACAGGGGAATCAGCCCCAGCATTTT. Translation gives CSVPGQGNQPQHF.

This clonotype showed up many times. The chain recombines TRBV11-2 with TRBJ2-5; 8 bases are a match to TRBD2. Germline CDR1 and CDR2: SGHAT and FQNNGV. V shed 5 bases, J shed 3 bases, and the junction held 14 bases outside the gene matches. This CDR3 has 17 amino acids. The CDR3 here is CASSPLAGGHLKETQYF. CDR3 bases: TGTGCCAGCAGCCCATTGGCGGGAGGACACCTGAAAGAGACCCAGTACTTC.

This clonotype was seen ten or more times. The gene calls are TRBV4-1 and TRBJ2-7; 10 nucleotides agree with TRBD2. Germline assignment: CDR1 MGHRA and CDR2 YSYEKL. The V and J ends lost 0 bases and 7 bases, in that order; junction bases with no gene match: 9. The CDR3 totals 16 residues. The CDR3 DNA reads TGCGCCAGCAGCCAAGATGGTAGCGGGAGGCCCGTGGAGCAGTACTTC. This translates into CASSQDGSGRPVEQYF.

In this sample, this clonotype turned up many times. The V call is TRBV4-2, the J call TRBJ2-1; TRBD2 agrees at 9 bases. Germline V gene data show CDR1 as LGHNA and CDR2 as YNFKEQ. With 1 base clipped from V and 5 bases from J, the junction kept 6 bases outside the gene matches. The CDR3 is made up of 16 amino acids. CDR3 residues: CASSQASASGNNEQFF. The CDR3 DNA sequence: TGTGCCAGCAGCCAAGCCTCGGCTAGCGGGAACAATGAGCAGTTCTTC.

The sample holds many counts of this clonotype. The chain has TRBV7-6 and TRBJ2-7, with D unclear. Trimming stripped 1 base from V and 7 bases from J, with 11 bases between. The CDR3 covers 13 residues. Germline V gene data show CDR1 as SGHVS and CDR2 as FNYEAQ. This chain's CDR3 is CASSLGVNREQYF. The CDR3 region has the DNA TGTGCCAGCAGCTTAGGAGTCAACAGAGAGCAGTACTTC.

The genes are TRBV28 and TRBJ2-1; 9 positions match TRBD1. V trimming: 6 bases; J trimming: 6 bases; junction bases outside the gene matches: 9. There are 15 residues in the CDR3. Germline loops: CDR1 MDHEN, CDR2 SYDVKM. The DNA for the CDR3 is TGTGCCAGCAGCTTTTCGGGACAGGGTGCCAATGAGCAGTTCTTC. Translated, it gives CASSFSGQGANEQFF.